Included here is one T cell receptor beta chain sequence, with context. Its antigen remains unknown. This may stem from a read error, because a much larger clone lies one nucleotide away. Pregnant or lactating patients were excluded, as were those with uncontrolled infection or other autoimmune disease. What was amplified from RNA transcripts were TCR beta CDR3 regions. The study used the HTBI primer set for a first-round RT-PCR of the TCR CDR3. TCRdb re-called the multiplex PCR reads with MiXCR, one entry per CDR3 protein. This table has roughly 570,000 distinct CDR3 sequences, around 45% appearing once. This sample is part of a study of T cells in Graves' hyperthyroidism and ophthalmopathy. Study-level results: Ophthalmopathy was distinguished from stable hyperthyroidism by 13 V-J signatures. In blood, most of the thyroid clonotypes expanded above 0.001 were also present.

The sequence was obtained from an adult woman with Graves' disease, either hyperthyroidism or ophthalmopathy (not recorded which). The sequenced sample consisted of peripheral blood or thyroid tissue (not recorded which).

CDR3 coding DNA: TGCAGCGTTGAGGGGCCAATAGAGACCCGGTACTTC. Translation gives CSVEGPIETRYF. This chain links TRBV29-1 with TRBJ2-5, with TRBD1 as a possible D gene (5 bases). Germline V lookup: CDR1 SQVTM, CDR2 ANQGSEA. The length of the CDR3 is 12 residues. The entire variable domain, with the rest obtained from reference TRBV29-1 and TRBJ2-5, is as follows: SAVISQKPSRDICQRGTSLTIQCQVDSQVTMMFWYRQQPGQSLTLIATANQGSEATYESGFVIDKFPISRPNLTFSTLTVSNMSPEDSSIYLCSVEGPIETRYFGPGTRLLVL.